This entry lists 25 T cell receptor beta chains sequenced from one sample in a study of metastatic and nonmetastatic thyroid tumors. TCRdb used MiXCR to call clones anew from the PCR reads. The table has 8,500 to 13,000 clones, under 30% seen once. All patients were treatment-naive before thyroid surgery. Sequences were obtained from tumor tissue. The receptors stem from a male donor with papillary thyroid cancer or a benign thyroid nodule (not recorded which). Some clones in this sample may be carry-over from other donors' samples.

By sample fraction, this clone is medium-sized. V and J are TRBV30 and TRBJ1-1, with 7 bases that match TRBD1. The CDR3 extends over 14 amino acids. The V gene's germline CDR1 is GTSNPN and CDR2 SVGIG (reference sequence). The V segment lost 4 bases and the J segment 3 bases; nucleotides outside the gene matches: 8. This CDR3 reads CAWTTDRSYTEAFF. For the CDR3, the DNA is TGTGCCTGGACCACGGACAGGTCATACACTGAAGCTTTCTTT.

This clone ranks as medium-sized. The chain joins TRBV20-1 to TRBJ1-2; D may be TRBD1 (5 bases). Per germline, CDR1 DFQATT and CDR2 SNEGSKA (reference sequence). Trimming took off 1 base at V and 0 bases at J, with 9 bases between the two ends. The CDR3 contains 14 residues. CDR3 bases: TGCAGTGCTAGAGGACAGTTAGCTAACTATGGCTACACCTTC. It encodes CSARGQLANYGYTF.

This clone was recorded a few times. The chain is built from TRBV6-1 and TRBJ2-3; the match to TRBD1 covers 9 bases. The germline V gene encodes CDR1 MNHNS and CDR2 SASEGT. Losses at the gene ends were 3 bases for V and 1 base for J; bases not matched to a gene: 2. This CDR3 comprises 15 residues. CDR3 sequence reads: CASSDRTGGTDTQYF. The CDR3, as DNA: TGTGCCAGCAGTGATAGGACAGGGGGCACAGATACGCAGTATTTT.

This clone was detected many times. The chain couples TRBV18 to TRBJ1-1, with 7 bases matching TRBD1. V lost 5 bases, J lost 4 bases, and 7 bases stayed unmatched. CDR3 length: 14 residues. Germline CDR1 KGHSH, CDR2 LQKENI. CDR3 DNA: TGTGCCAGCTCATCCCGACAGGGTTCCACTGAAGCTTTCTTT. It codes for CASSSRQGSTEAFF.

By share, this clone ranks as medium-sized. The chain couples TRBV27 to TRBJ2-5; 9 bases align to TRBD1. J lost 4 bases, V lost 6 bases, and 0 bases had no gene match. The CDR3 loop spans 12 amino acids. Germline V lookup: CDR1 MNHEY, CDR2 SMNVEV (reference sequence). CDR3 in amino acids: CASRQGAETQYF. The CDR3 region has the DNA TGTGCCAGCAGACAGGGGGCAGAGACCCAGTACTTC.

This clone was seen ten or more times. A clone one base away is much larger, so this may be a read error. V usage is TRBV7-2 and J usage is TRBJ2-5, with D perhaps assigned TRBD1 or TRBD2 (6 bases each). V lost 6 bases and J lost 4, with 24 bases in between. CDR3 length: 17 residues. Germline CDR1 and CDR2: SGHTA and FQGNSA. The CDR3 is CASSRGTWSSIRETQYF. Written as DNA, the CDR3 is TGTGCCAGCAGTCGCGGGACATGGTCTTCAATAAGAGAGACCCAGTACTTC.

This clone was seen a few times. The chain couples TRBV28 to TRBJ2-1; D possibly corresponds to TRBD1 (5 bases). The CDR3 covers 15 residues. Germline values: CDR1 MDHEN, CDR2 SYDVKM. V was trimmed by 5 bases and J by 2 bases, leaving 13 bases between them. The CDR3 reads CASSRTDKPYNEQFF. The DNA for the CDR3 is TGTGCCAGCAGTAGGACGGACAAACCCTACAATGAGCAGTTCTTC.

Turning to this clone: A much larger clone differs from this one at a single base, so this may be a read error. The V call is TRBV4-1, the J call TRBJ1-4, with TRBD1 identical over 8 bases. The ends lost 0 bases at V and 4 bases at J; junction bases unmatched: 4. This CDR3 region has 16 residues. Germline V gene lookup returns CDR1 MGHRA and CDR2 YSYEKL. CDR3 loop: CASSQDGQGSNEKLFF. The CDR3 DNA sequence: TGCGCCAGCAGCCAAGATGGACAGGGAAGTAATGAAAAACTGTTTTTT.

For this clone: A much larger clone sits a single nucleotide away, making a read error possible. The chain joins TRBV5-1 to TRBJ2-2; possibly TRBD2 for D (5 bases). Germline V lookup: CDR1 SGHRS, CDR2 YFSETQ. This CDR3 contains 14 residues. The CDR3 region has the DNA TGCGCCAGCAGTGACTCTCTGAACACCGGGAAGCTGTTTTTT. Translated, it gives CASSDSLNTGKLFF.

This sequence joins TRBV11-2 and TRBJ1-1; D may be TRBD1 (5 bases). The CDR3 sequence is 13 residues long. The germline gives CDR1 SGHAT, CDR2 FQNNGV. The V gene lost 1 base and the J gene lost 6 bases, with 9 bases spanning the gap. This CDR3 is CASSLGPGAEAFF. The DNA of the CDR3 is TGTGCCAGCAGCTTAGGCCCGGGGGCTGAAGCTTTCTTT.

This clone was counted only a few times. CDR3 region: CATGGAFSWSSYEQYF. The CDR3 region has the DNA TGTGCAACGGGGGGCGCCTTCTCCTGGAGCTCCTACGAGCAGTACTTC. The chain recombines TRBV28 with TRBJ2-7; perhaps TRBD2 as D (7 bases). The CDR3 contains 16 residues. CDR1 and CDR2 (germline): MDHEN, SYDVKM.

The chain combines TRBV6-1 with TRBJ2-1; D might be TRBD2 (6 bases). This CDR3 contains 14 residues. Germline V gives CDR1 MNHNS, CDR2 SASEGT. The germline V and J ends were trimmed by 5 bases and 4 bases, with 12 bases remaining between them. The CDR3 here is CASSSPRGYNEQFF. CDR3 nucleotide sequence: TGTGCCAGCAGTTCCCCTCGGGGGTACAATGAGCAGTTCTTC.

The chain has TRBV11-2 and TRBJ2-1; D perhaps matches TRBD1 (6 bases). The CDR3 loop spans 15 amino acids. With 2 bases removed from V and 6 bases from J, the gap between germline ends came to 14 bases. Germline V gene lookup returns CDR1 SGHAT and CDR2 FQNNGV. CDR3 loop: CASSLLQGRSNEQFF. The DNA of the CDR3 is TGTGCCAGCAGCTTATTACAGGGTCGATCCAATGAGCAGTTCTTC.

The chain couples TRBV20-1 to TRBJ1-5, with no clear D. Germline V gives CDR1 DFQATT, CDR2 SNEGSKA (reference sequence). This CDR3 is built from 16 residues. V lost 5 bases, J lost 0 bases, and 17 bases lay in between. As DNA, the CDR3 is TGCAGTGCTTCAATACCAGAGATTTATAGCAATCAGCCCCAGCATTTT. The encoded protein is CSASIPEIYSNQPQHF.

This clone counts as medium-sized. The chain is built from TRBV7-8 and TRBJ2-2; D is possibly TRBD2 (5 bases). The V gene's germline CDR1 is SGHVS and CDR2 FQNEAQ. The length of the CDR3 is 16 residues. Trimming cost V 2 bases and J 7 bases, with 17 bases left between them. The CDR3 reads CASSLWKLGGDGELFF. In DNA, the CDR3 is TGTGCCAGCAGCTTATGGAAGCTTGGAGGCGACGGGGAGCTGTTTTTT.

There are many counts of this clone. This could be a read error, since a much larger clone is one nucleotide away. The chain employs TRBV11-2 and TRBJ2-1; D call uncertain. Germline lookup yields CDR1 SGHAT and CDR2 FQNNGV. The CDR3 totals 12 residues. This CDR3 is CASSSNRAEQLF. The CDR3 nucleotides are TGTGCCAGCAGCTCTAATCGGGCGGAGCAGCTCTTC.

This CDR3 is CAWRWGSGNTIYF. The CDR3 DNA sequence: TGTGCCTGGAGGTGGGGTTCTGGAAACACCATATATTTT. The rearrangement joins TRBV30 to TRBJ1-3; no reliable D call. With 3 bases removed from V and 1 base from J, the gap between germline ends came to 7 bases. CDR1 and CDR2 from the germline V gene are GTSNPN and SVGIG (reference sequence). The CDR3 is 13 amino acids.

The chain joins TRBV6-1 to TRBJ1-4; no clear D gene. V lost 4 bases, J lost 5 bases, and 17 bases lay in between. This CDR3 has 16 residues. Germline CDR1 MNHNS, CDR2 SASEGT. CDR3 region: CASSGLTEQGNEKLFF. The CDR3 DNA sequence: TGTGCCAGCAGTGGTCTCACAGAGCAAGGGAATGAAAAACTGTTTTTT.

The chain couples TRBV7-3 to TRBJ2-3; no clear D gene. V was cut by 5 bases and J by 4 bases, with 13 bases left in between. CDR3 length: 14 residues. Germline assignment: CDR1 SGHTA and CDR2 FQGTGA. The CDR3 region is CASSPDPGSDTQYF. CDR3 nucleotides: TGTGCCAGCAGCCCAGACCCCGGGTCAGATACGCAGTATTTT.

This clone is termed medium-sized. This rearrangement joins TRBV2 to TRBJ2-7; D is unresolved. The length of the CDR3 is 11 residues. Per the germline V gene, CDR1 is SNHLY and CDR2 is FYNNEI. V gave up 6 bases and J gave up 3 bases, with 6 bases separating them. CDR3 protein: CASRNLYEQYF. CDR3 DNA sequence: TGTGCCAGCAGAAATCTCTACGAGCAGTACTTC. The variable domain in full, with the rest retrieved from reference TRBV2 and TRBJ2-7, is EPEVTQTPSHQVTQMGQEVILRCVPISNHLYFYWYRQILGQKVEFLVSFYNNEISEKSEIFDDQFSVERPDGSNFTLKIRSTKLEDSAMYFCASRNLYEQYFGPGTRLTVT.

The chain combines TRBV12-3 or TRBV12-4 with TRBJ2-7; TRBD2 might be the D (6 bases). This CDR3 has 16 residues. Trimming shortened V by 3 bases and J by 3 bases, and 18 bases separated the two germline ends. Here the CDR3 DNA reads TGTGCCAGCAGTTTGGGGCTTGGGGGGATAGGCTACGAGCAGTACTTC. Its protein product is CASSLGLGGIGYEQYF.

This clone was detected many times. Here the CDR3 reads CASSQDRWQGVGEKLFF. The CDR3 DNA reads TGCGCCAGCAGCCAAGATAGGTGGCAGGGAGTAGGTGAAAAACTGTTTTTT. The chain uses TRBV4-1 and TRBJ1-4; possible D gene TRBD1, 5 bases. CDR3 length: 17 amino acids. V lost 0 bases, J lost 7 bases, and 18 bases lay in between. CDR1 is MGHRA and CDR2 is YSYEKL in the germline V gene.

Ten or more counts support this clone. The J gene is TRBJ1-1, the V gene TRBV10-2, with 8 bases identical to TRBD1. CDR3 length equals 14 residues. Germline CDR1 and CDR2: WSHSY and SAAADI. Germline trimming cut 6 bases from V and 1 base from J; bases unmatched to any gene: 4. CDR3 sequence: CASREGTGNTEAFF. CDR3 nucleotides: TGCGCCAGCAGGGAGGGGACAGGGAACACTGAAGCTTTCTTT.

There are a few counts of this clone. CDR3 amino acids: CASKPGQSYSDRETQYF. Here the CDR3 DNA reads TGTGCCAGCAAACCGGGACAGTCCTACAGTGACCGGGAGACCCAGTACTTC. This sequence joins TRBV27 and TRBJ2-5, with 7 bases matching TRBD1. With 7 bases clipped from V and 5 bases from J, the junction kept 19 bases outside the gene matches. CDR3 length: 17 residues. Per germline, CDR1 MNHEY and CDR2 SMNVEV (reference sequence).

V usage is TRBV7-2 and J usage is TRBJ2-3; D remains ambiguous. V was pared by 4 bases and J by 5 bases, with 10 bases between. The CDR3 totals 13 residues. From germline, CDR1 is SGHTA and CDR2 FQGNSA. Written as DNA, the CDR3 is TGTGCCAGCAGCTGGCTAGTGGGAGATACGCAGTATTTT. It yields the protein CASSWLVGDTQYF.